This TCR beta chain was identified during a study of shared T cell receptors in the human thymus. Libraries were prepared by immunoSEQ multiplex PCR; TCRdb keeps only in-frame clonotypes and omits some of them. The sample includes more than 300,000 clones, approximately 95% of them seen just once. The receptor's source is a human donor. The sample consisted of thymocytes.

The CDR3 sequence is CASSLGLAGVHEQYF. The CDR3 nucleotides are TGTGCCAGCAGCCTCGGACTAGCGGGAGTACACGAGCAGTACTTC. The genes are TRBV5-4 and TRBJ2-7; 13 bases line up with TRBD2. The V segment lost 4 bases and the J segment 5 bases; nucleotides outside the gene matches: 6. Germline CDR1 reads SGHNT; CDR2 reads YYREEE (reference sequence). The CDR3 is 15 residues long.